One and the same sample provided the 28 T cell receptor beta chains below, sequenced in a study of post-analysis software for immune sequencing data. Antigen specificity for these receptors is unknown. Findings of the study overall: Patients carried five TRBV segments more frequently than controls did, and TRBV5-6, TRBV5-1 and TRBV20-1 were among them.

Incorporated into the TCR beta cDNA libraries were unique molecular identifiers, which served to reduce PCR and sequencing biases. MiXCR, run by TCRdb on the PCR reads, gives a single entry per CDR3 protein. The sample contains about 430,000 distinct CDR3 sequences, about 39% of which appear only once. Sequenced sample: blood. Source of these receptors: a girl aged 2 to 9 with multiple sclerosis.

In DNA, the CDR3 is TGTGCCACCCTAAGGACAGGGTCAAGCTCCTACGAGCAGTACTTC. Amino acids: CATLRTGSSSYEQYF. The chain joins TRBV15 to TRBJ2-7; 8 bases align to TRBD1. CDR3 length: 15 residues. With 8 bases clipped from V and 0 bases from J, the junction kept 9 bases outside the gene matches. Germline values: CDR1 LNHNV, CDR2 YYDKDF (reference sequence).

This clonotype showed up many times. The chain carries TRBV18 and TRBJ2-1, with D perhaps TRBD1 (6 bases). The CDR3 is made up of 15 amino acids. The V end was cut by 3 bases, the J end by 9 bases, with 18 bases between. Germline lookup yields CDR1 KGHSH and CDR2 LQKENI. The CDR3 region is CASSPTQGTTAEQFF. CDR3 bases: TGTGCCAGCTCACCCACCCAGGGGACCACGGCTGAGCAGTTCTTC.

The chain employs TRBV5-1 and TRBJ2-1; 7 positions agree with TRBD1. V lost 0 bases to trimming and J lost 6 bases; unmatched junction nucleotides: 3. Germline loops: CDR1 SGHRS, CDR2 YFSETQ. This CDR3 contains 14 residues. CDR3 DNA sequence: TGCGCCAGCAGCTTGGCCTCAGGGGGCAATGAGCAGTTCTTC. Translated, it gives CASSLASGGNEQFF.

Here the CDR3 reads CASTPGDSSYEQYF. The CDR3 DNA reads TGTGCCAGCACCCCAGGGGACAGTTCCTACGAGCAGTACTTC. The chain has TRBV28 and TRBJ2-7; 7 bases agree with TRBD1. With V trimmed by 7 bases and J by 1 base, 7 bases remained unmatched. Germline loops: CDR1 MDHEN, CDR2 SYDVKM. The CDR3 is 14 amino acids.

The chain employs TRBV6-5 and TRBJ1-5; a weak D match, TRBD1 (6 bases). Germline CDR1 is MNHEY and CDR2 is SVGAGI. Trimming pared 4 bases from V and 7 bases from J, leaving 23 bases between. CDR3 size: 17 residues. DNA of the CDR3: TGTGCCAGCAGTTGGGTGGCAGGGGACGATGCGGGGCAGCCCCAGCATTTT. This translates into CASSWVAGDDAGQPQHF.

This clonotype was seen ten or more times. The CDR3: CASSDTARDTQYF. CDR3 nucleotides: TGTGCCAGCAGTGACACGGCAAGAGATACGCAGTATTTT. The V call is TRBV2, the J call TRBJ2-3; no reliable D call. The CDR3 is 13 amino acids. Trimming cost V 3 bases and J 5 bases, with 9 bases left between them. Germline values: CDR1 SNHLY, CDR2 FYNNEI.

CDR3 nucleotide sequence: TGTGCCAGCAGCTTAAACGGGAGGGGTGCAGATACGCAGTATTTT. Amino acid sequence: CASSLNGRGADTQYF. The J gene is TRBJ2-3, the V gene TRBV7-3, with 8 bases lining up with TRBD2. CDR3 size: 15 residues. In germline, CDR1 is SGHTA, CDR2 FQGTGA. J lost 4 bases, V lost 1 base, and 4 bases had no gene match. Complete variable domain (other parts from reference TRBV7-3 and TRBJ2-3): GAGVSQTPSNKVTEKGKYVELRCDPISGHTALYWYRQSLGQGPEFLIYFQGTGAADDSGLPNDRFFAVRPEGSVSTLKIQRTERGDSAVYLCASSLNGRGADTQYFGPGTRLTVL.

This clonotype came up a few times. V usage is TRBV5-1 and J usage is TRBJ2-7; D tentatively fits TRBD1 or TRBD2 (5 bases each). The DNA end favors TRBJ2-5, so the J call may be wrong. This CDR3 spans 15 amino acids. The germline CDR1 and CDR2 sequences are SGHRS and YFSETQ. CDR3 region: CASSPQGRADETQYF. The CDR3 DNA follows: TGCGCCAGCAGCCCGCAGGGACGTGCGGACGAGACCCAGTACTTC.

This clonotype was recorded a few times. The chain links TRBV29-1 to TRBJ2-3, with a possible D match to TRBD2 (5 bases). This CDR3 has 13 amino acids. Trimming took 1 base from V and 2 from J, leaving 7 bases between them. CDR1 and CDR2 (germline): SQVTM, ANQGSEA. CDR3 residues: CSVEAGSTDTQYF. In DNA form, the CDR3 reads TGCAGCGTTGAAGCGGGATCCACAGATACGCAGTATTTT.

The CDR3 nucleotides read TGTGCCAGCAGTCCGGGAGGCTTAGCAACTAATGAAAAACTGTTTTTT. This encodes CASSPGGLATNEKLFF. The chain has TRBV28 and TRBJ1-4; D not resolved. The CDR3 spans 16 residues. Trimming shortened V by 5 bases and J by 0 bases, and 13 bases separated the two germline ends. Germline CDR1 reads MDHEN; CDR2 reads SYDVKM.

The chain has TRBV6-1 and TRBJ2-4, with 10 bases fitting TRBD1. The J call may be wrong; the DNA end is better matched by TRBJ2-7. This CDR3 comprises 12 residues. CDR1 and CDR2 from the germline V gene are MNHNS and SASEGT. CDR3 in amino acids: CASRTGGVEQYF. Here the CDR3 DNA reads TGTGCCAGCAGGACAGGGGGCGTCGAGCAGTACTTC.

The chain carries TRBV18 and TRBJ2-4, with TRBD2 matching over 7 bases. V was clipped by 3 bases and J by 9 bases; unmatched bases: 2. Germline V gives CDR1 KGHSH, CDR2 LQKENI. The CDR3 extends over 12 amino acids. CDR3 in DNA: TGTGCCAGCTCACCTCCGGGGGGCATTCAGTACTTC. It yields the protein CASSPPGGIQYF.

The chain recombines TRBV20-1 with TRBJ2-1, with 7 nucleotides matching TRBD2. The germline V gene encodes CDR1 DFQATT and CDR2 SNEGSKA (reference sequence). The V gene end was trimmed by 6 bases and the J gene end by 3 bases; junction bases not matched to a gene: 8. The length of the CDR3 is 14 residues. As DNA, the CDR3 is TGCAGTGCCTCTCCGGGACTATACTACAATGAGCAGTTCTTC. It translates to CSASPGLYYNEQFF.

This chain joins TRBV12-3 or TRBV12-4 and TRBJ2-3; possible D gene TRBD2, 6 bases. Trimming removed 3 bases from V and 2 bases from J, with 9 bases in between. This CDR3 has 14 amino acids. The CDR3 DNA reads as TGTGCCAGCAGTTTGGGGCGGGACACAGATACGCAGTATTTT. Its protein product is CASSLGRDTDTQYF.

This clonotype has a handful of counts. The genes are TRBV29-1 and TRBJ1-5, with D possibly being TRBD1 (5 bases). Looked up from germline, CDR1 is SQVTM and CDR2 is ANQGSEA. The CDR3 is 13 residues long. V was shortened by 4 bases and J by 3 bases, with 10 bases between the two germline ends. The CDR3 DNA follows: TGCAGCGTTGCCAGGGATGCCAATCAGCCCCAGCATTTT. Its translation: CSVARDANQPQHF.

The sample holds a few counts of this clonotype. This chain uses TRBV20-1 with TRBJ2-5; perhaps TRBD1 as D (6 bases). The CDR3 is 13 amino acids. V lost 2 bases, J lost 3 bases, and 10 bases lay in between. Germline CDR1 is DFQATT and CDR2 is SNEGSKA (reference sequence). CDR3 sequence reads: CSARYRAKETQYF. The CDR3 region has the DNA TGCAGTGCTAGATACAGGGCTAAAGAGACCCAGTACTTC.

The V and J genes are TRBV12-3 or TRBV12-4 and TRBJ2-1; D is unresolved. The J call is doubtful: the DNA matches TRBJ2-7 better. CDR3 length equals 13 residues. In DNA form, the CDR3 reads TGTGCCAGCAGTCTCAGCTCCTACAATGAGCAGTACTTC. Its protein is CASSLSSYNEQYF.

The V call is TRBV7-2, the J call TRBJ2-3; tentatively, D is TRBD1 (6 bases). CDR3 size: 17 residues. The V and J ends lost 1 base and 6 bases respectively, with 20 bases between them. Per the germline V gene, CDR1 is SGHTA and CDR2 is FQGNSA. The CDR3 bases are TGTACCAGCAGCTTAGGTGTCAGGGGCACTCTATCGGATACGCAGTATTTT. Translating it yields CTSSLGVRGTLSDTQYF.

The chain is built from TRBV28 and TRBJ2-7, with D perhaps TRBD1 (6 bases). CDR1 MDHEN and CDR2 SYDVKM come from the germline V gene. The CDR3 extends over 18 amino acids. The V end lost 2 bases, the J end lost 2 bases, and 22 bases lay between the germline ends. The CDR3 loop reads CASSLVPYLGEGAYEQYF. The CDR3 DNA follows: TGTGCCAGCAGTTTAGTCCCTTACTTGGGCGAGGGGGCCTACGAGCAGTACTTC. The variable domain in full, completed from reference TRBV28 and TRBJ2-7, reads DVKVTQSSRYLVKRTGEKVFLECVQDMDHENMFWYRQDPGLGLRLIYFSYDVKMKEKGDIPEGYSVSREKKERFSLILESASTNQTSMYLCASSLVPYLGEGAYEQYFGPGTRLTVT.

This clonotype was seen a few times. This chain links TRBV29-1 with TRBJ1-4; D is undetermined. V shed 3 bases and J shed 4 bases, with 9 bases lying between them. Germline V gives CDR1 SQVTM, CDR2 ANQGSEA. The CDR3 loop spans 13 amino acids. CDR3: CSVEGRFNEKLFF. In DNA, the CDR3 is TGCAGCGTTGAGGGCAGGTTTAATGAAAAACTGTTTTTT. The full variable domain, in which reference TRBV29-1 and TRBJ1-4 provide the parts outside the CDR3, is SAVISQKPSRDICQRGTSLTIQCQVDSQVTMMFWYRQQPGQSLTLIATANQGSEATYESGFVIDKFPISRPNLTFSTLTVSNMSPEDSSIYLCSVEGRFNEKLFFGSGTQLSVL.

The rearrangement links TRBV5-5 to TRBJ1-1, with 8 bases identical to TRBD1. The CDR3 is made up of 16 amino acids. V gave up 2 bases and J gave up 0 bases; unmatched junction bases: 6. Per germline, CDR1 SGHKS and CDR2 YYEKEE (reference sequence). CDR3 region: CASSLYGTGLNTEAFF. For the CDR3, the DNA is TGTGCCAGCAGCTTATACGGGACAGGATTGAACACTGAAGCTTTCTTT.

CDR3 loop: CAISDAGITDTQYF. The DNA for the CDR3 is TGTGCCATCAGTGACGCGGGGATCACAGATACGCAGTATTTT. The chain couples TRBV10-3 to TRBJ2-3; D is possibly TRBD2 (6 bases). Germline V lookup: CDR1 ENHRY, CDR2 SYGVKD. The CDR3 consists of 14 residues. V was clipped by 3 bases and J by 2 bases, with 9 bases between them.

This clonotype was picked up a small number of times. This sequence joins TRBV3-1 and TRBJ1-2, with D perhaps TRBD1 (5 bases). Germline CDR1 and CDR2: LGHDT and YNNKEL (reference sequence). There are 13 residues in the CDR3. The V gene lost 6 bases and the J gene lost 4 bases, with 12 bases spanning the gap. CDR3 protein: CASSGEGTYGYTF. The CDR3 coding sequence is TGTGCCAGCAGTGGTGAGGGGACCTATGGCTACACCTTC.

This clonotype was detected only a few times. The chain joins TRBV5-5 to TRBJ1-2, with 7 positions matching TRBD1. The length of the CDR3 is 16 residues. Germline CDR1 and CDR2: SGHKS and YYEKEE (reference sequence). V shed 2 bases, J shed 3 bases, and the junction held 10 bases outside the gene matches. The CDR3: CASSFNPAGQHYGYTF. The CDR3 bases are TGTGCCAGCAGCTTCAATCCCGCGGGACAGCACTATGGCTACACCTTC. Combining the CDR3 with reference TRBV5-5 and TRBJ1-2 gives the whole variable domain DAGVTQSPTHLIKTRGQQVTLRCSPISGHKSVSWYQQVLGQGPQFIFQYYEKEERGRGNFPDRFSARQFPNYSSELNVNALLLGDSALYLCASSFNPAGQHYGYTFGSGTRLTVV.

This clonotype was observed a few times. The genes are TRBV6-6 and TRBJ2-7; TRBD1 is a possible D gene (6 bases). This CDR3 has 15 residues. Trimming took off 0 bases at V and 4 bases at J, with 13 bases between the two ends. Germline values: CDR1 MNHNY, CDR2 SVGAGI (reference sequence). The CDR3 reads CASSYSTGRSYEQYF. The CDR3 DNA is TGTGCCAGCAGTTACTCGACAGGAAGATCGTACGAGCAGTACTTC.

This clonotype was detected only a few times. This chain uses TRBV15 with TRBJ1-2, with D unclear. Trimming left V 4 bases short and J 4 bases short, with 16 bases between. CDR3 length: 15 amino acids. CDR1 and CDR2 (germline): LNHNV, YYDKDF (reference sequence). The CDR3 nucleotides are TGTGCCACCAGCACTGCGGGTCTCGGAGTCTATGGCTACACCTTC. It is translated as CATSTAGLGVYGYTF.

Only a few counts were recorded for this clonotype. The chain employs TRBV12-3 or TRBV12-4 and TRBJ2-1, with TRBD2 identical over 10 bases. The CDR3 is made up of 16 amino acids. Germline trimming cut 4 bases from V and 2 bases from J; bases unmatched to any gene: 5. The CDR3 is CASSSSSGSTYNEQFF. In DNA, the CDR3 is TGTGCCAGCAGTTCCTCTAGCGGGAGCACCTACAATGAGCAGTTCTTC.

The J gene is TRBJ1-2, the V gene TRBV15; D possibly corresponds to TRBD1 (5 bases). In germline, CDR1 is LNHNV, CDR2 YYDKDF (reference sequence). This CDR3 comprises 14 residues. Trimming shortened V by 3 bases and J by 0 bases, and 8 bases separated the two germline ends. This CDR3 is CATSRQGPNYGYTF. Written as DNA, the CDR3 is TGTGCCACCAGCAGGCAGGGACCTAACTATGGCTACACCTTC.